The following is a TCR beta chain sequence with its context. Its target is unknown. Template material for amplifying TCR beta CDR3 regions consisted of RNA transcripts. Researchers ran a first-round RT-PCR on the TCR CDR3 using the HTBI primer set. TCRdb recomputed calls from the multiplex PCR reads with MiXCR, one row per CDR3 protein. The profile shows about 640,000 distinct CDR3 sequences, roughly 20% of them singletons. A patient was excluded if there was uncontrolled infection, other autoimmune disease, pregnancy or lactation. This entry belongs to a study of T cells in Graves' hyperthyroidism and ophthalmopathy. V trimming: 5 bases; J trimming: 5 bases; junction bases outside the gene matches: 10. This CDR3 region has 15 residues. Germline V lookup: CDR1 MNHEY, CDR2 SVGEGT. Study-level points and caveats: Within blood appeared most thyroid clonotypes that had expanded above 0.001.

Sequencing was carried out using blood. The gene calls are TRBV6-2 or TRBV6-3 and TRBJ2-7, with 9 bases identical to TRBD2. This receptor was obtained from a man aged 30 to 45 with Graves' ophthalmopathy. The CDR3 DNA sequence: TGTGCCAGCAGTACCGGGGCTAGCGGGAACAACGAGCAGTACTTC. Its translation: CASSTGASGNNEQYF.